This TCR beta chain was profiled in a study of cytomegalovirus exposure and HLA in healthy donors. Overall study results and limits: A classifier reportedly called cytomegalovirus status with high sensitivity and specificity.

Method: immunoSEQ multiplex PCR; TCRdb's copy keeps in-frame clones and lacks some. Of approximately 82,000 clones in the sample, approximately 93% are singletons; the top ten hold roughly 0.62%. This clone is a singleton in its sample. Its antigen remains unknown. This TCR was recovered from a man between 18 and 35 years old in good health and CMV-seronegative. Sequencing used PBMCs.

This CDR3 reads CASSFQGDGTEAFF. In nucleotides, the CDR3 is TGCGCCAGCAGCTTCCAGGGGGACGGCACTGAAGCTTTCTTT. The chain links TRBV5-1 to TRBJ1-1; the match to TRBD1 covers 7 bases. The V gene's germline CDR1 is SGHRS and CDR2 YFSETQ. The CDR3 extends over 14 amino acids. V shed 2 bases and J 4 bases; nucleotides not matched to a gene: 5.